The present entry profiles one TCR beta chain with its context. What it recognizes is unknown. TCRB CDR3 was amplified from 2 ug genomic DNA or less. Amplification used 60 V beta primers and 13 J beta primers. Repertoires were generated with immunoSEQ multiplex PCR, while TCRdb's copy carries only in-frame clones and drops some. Found here are around 100,000 clones, around 83% of them singletons; the top ten hold 6.8%. The data were taken from a study of glioma-infiltrating T cells after dendritic cell vaccination. On the study more broadly: Three intradermal dendritic cell vaccine injections were given every two weeks. Overall study findings and caveats: The cohort had few patients with full blood and tumor sets.

Documented time point: after dendritic cell vaccination, including at tumor progression/relapse. The V gene lost 7 bases and the J gene lost 4 bases, with 11 bases spanning the gap. The CDR3 is 12 residues long. The V gene's germline CDR1 is SGHNT and CDR2 YYREEE (reference sequence). The chain is built from TRBV5-4 and TRBJ1-2, with D unresolved. The source material was blood, sampled after dendritic cell vaccination. The TCR originated in a human donor with glioblastoma. The chain's CDR3 is CASRDAGYGYTF. Written as DNA, the CDR3 is TGTGCCAGCCGCGACGCAGGCTATGGCTACACCTTC.